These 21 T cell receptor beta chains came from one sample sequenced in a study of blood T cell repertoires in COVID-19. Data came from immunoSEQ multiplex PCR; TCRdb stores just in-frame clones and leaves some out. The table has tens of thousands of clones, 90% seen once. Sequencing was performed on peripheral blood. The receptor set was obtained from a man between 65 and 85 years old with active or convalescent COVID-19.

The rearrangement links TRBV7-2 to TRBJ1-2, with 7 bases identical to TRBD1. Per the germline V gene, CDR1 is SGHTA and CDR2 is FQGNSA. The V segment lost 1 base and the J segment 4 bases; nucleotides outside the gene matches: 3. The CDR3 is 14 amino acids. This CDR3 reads CASSLGQGLYGYTF. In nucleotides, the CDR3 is TGTGCCAGCAGCTTAGGACAGGGTCTCTATGGCTACACCTTC.

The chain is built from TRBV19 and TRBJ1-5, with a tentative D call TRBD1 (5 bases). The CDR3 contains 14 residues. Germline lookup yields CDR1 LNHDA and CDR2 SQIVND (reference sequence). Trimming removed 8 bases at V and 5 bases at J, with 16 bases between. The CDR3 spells CASGSRDSYQPQHF. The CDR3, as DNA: TGTGCCAGTGGATCCAGGGACTCGTATCAGCCCCAGCATTTT.

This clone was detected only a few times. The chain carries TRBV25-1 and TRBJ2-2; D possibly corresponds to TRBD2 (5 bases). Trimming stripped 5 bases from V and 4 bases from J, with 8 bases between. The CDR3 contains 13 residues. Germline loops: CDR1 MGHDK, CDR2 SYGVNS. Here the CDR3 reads CASSPGSTGELFF. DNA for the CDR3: TGTGCCAGCAGTCCGGGGTCCACCGGGGAGCTGTTTTTT.

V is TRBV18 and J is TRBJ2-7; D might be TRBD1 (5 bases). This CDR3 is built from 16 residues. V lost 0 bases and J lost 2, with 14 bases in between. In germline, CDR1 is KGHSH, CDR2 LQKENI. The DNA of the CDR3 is TGTGCCAGCTCACCACCGGGGCTCCAAGGCCCCTACGAGCAGTACTTC. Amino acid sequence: CASSPPGLQGPYEQYF.

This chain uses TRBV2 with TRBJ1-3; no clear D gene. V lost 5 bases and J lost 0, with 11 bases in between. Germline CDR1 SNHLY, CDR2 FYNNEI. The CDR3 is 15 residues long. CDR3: CASSLTTNSGNTIYF. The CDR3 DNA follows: TGTGCCAGCAGTTTGACAACGAACTCTGGAAACACCATATATTTT. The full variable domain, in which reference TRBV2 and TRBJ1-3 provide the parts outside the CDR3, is EPEVTQTPSHQVTQMGQEVILRCVPISNHLYFYWYRQILGQKVEFLVSFYNNEISEKSEIFDDQFSVERPDGSNFTLKIRSTKLEDSAMYFCASSLTTNSGNTIYFGEGSWLTVV.

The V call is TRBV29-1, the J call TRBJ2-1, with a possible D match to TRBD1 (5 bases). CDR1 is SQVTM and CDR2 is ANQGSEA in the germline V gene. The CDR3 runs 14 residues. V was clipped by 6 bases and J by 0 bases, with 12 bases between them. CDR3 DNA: TGCAGCGTGGGGCAGCAGAGCTCCTACAATGAGCAGTTCTTC. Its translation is CSVGQQSSYNEQFF.

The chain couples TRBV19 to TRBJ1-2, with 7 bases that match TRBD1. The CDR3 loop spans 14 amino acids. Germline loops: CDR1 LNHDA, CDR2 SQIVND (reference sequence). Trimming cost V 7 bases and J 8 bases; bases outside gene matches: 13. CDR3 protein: CASTPGQAWGGYTF. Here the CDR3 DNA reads TGTGCCAGTACCCCCGGACAGGCCTGGGGGGGCTACACCTTC.

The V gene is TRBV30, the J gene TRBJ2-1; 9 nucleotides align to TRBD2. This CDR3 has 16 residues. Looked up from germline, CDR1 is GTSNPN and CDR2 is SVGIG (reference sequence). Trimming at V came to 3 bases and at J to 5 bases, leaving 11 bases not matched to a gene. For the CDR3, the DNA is TGTGCCTGGAGCTATACGGTAGCGGGGGCACACAATGAGCAGTTCTTC. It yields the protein CAWSYTVAGAHNEQFF.

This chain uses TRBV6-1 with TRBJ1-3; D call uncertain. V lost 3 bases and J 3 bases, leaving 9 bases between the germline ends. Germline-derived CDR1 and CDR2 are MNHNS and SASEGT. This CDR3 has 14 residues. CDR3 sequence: CASSDGGVGNTIYF. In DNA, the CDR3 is TGTGCCAGCAGTGATGGCGGCGTTGGAAACACCATATATTTT.

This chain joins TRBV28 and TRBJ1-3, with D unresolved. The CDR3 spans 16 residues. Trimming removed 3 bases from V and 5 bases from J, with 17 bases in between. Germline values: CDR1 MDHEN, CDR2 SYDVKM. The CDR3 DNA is TGTGCCAGCAGTTTCTCGATGGAGGCCTATAGAAACACCATATATTTT. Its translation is CASSFSMEAYRNTIYF.

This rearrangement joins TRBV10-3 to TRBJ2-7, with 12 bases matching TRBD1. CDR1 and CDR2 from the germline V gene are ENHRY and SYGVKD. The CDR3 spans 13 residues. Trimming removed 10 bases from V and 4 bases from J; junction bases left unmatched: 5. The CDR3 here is CATRGQGAYEQYF. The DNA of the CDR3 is TGTGCCACTAGGGGACAGGGGGCTTACGAGCAGTACTTC.

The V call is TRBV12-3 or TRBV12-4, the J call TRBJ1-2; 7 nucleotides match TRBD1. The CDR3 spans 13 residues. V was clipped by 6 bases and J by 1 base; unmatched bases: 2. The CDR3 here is CASSRDSNYGYTF. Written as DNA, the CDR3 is TGTGCCAGCAGCCGGGACAGTAACTATGGCTACACCTTC.

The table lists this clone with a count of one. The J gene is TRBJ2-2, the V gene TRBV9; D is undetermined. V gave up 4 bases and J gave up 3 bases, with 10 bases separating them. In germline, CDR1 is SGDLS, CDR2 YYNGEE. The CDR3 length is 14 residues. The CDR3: CASSLVVDTGELFF. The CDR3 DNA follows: TGTGCCAGCAGCCTCGTAGTCGACACCGGGGAGCTGTTTTTT.

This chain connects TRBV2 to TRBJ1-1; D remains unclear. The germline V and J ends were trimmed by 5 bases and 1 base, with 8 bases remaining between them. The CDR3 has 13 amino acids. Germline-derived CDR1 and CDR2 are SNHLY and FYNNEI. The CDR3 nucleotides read TGTGCCAGCAGTATAGATCAGAACACTGAAGCTTTCTTT. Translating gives CASSIDQNTEAFF.

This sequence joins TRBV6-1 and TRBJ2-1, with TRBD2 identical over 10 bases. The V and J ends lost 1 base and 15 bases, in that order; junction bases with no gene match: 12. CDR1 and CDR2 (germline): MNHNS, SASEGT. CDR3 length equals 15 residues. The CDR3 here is CASSEGIGAGGLGFF. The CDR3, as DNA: TGTGCCAGCAGTGAAGGAATCGGAGCGGGAGGGCTGGGGTTCTTC.

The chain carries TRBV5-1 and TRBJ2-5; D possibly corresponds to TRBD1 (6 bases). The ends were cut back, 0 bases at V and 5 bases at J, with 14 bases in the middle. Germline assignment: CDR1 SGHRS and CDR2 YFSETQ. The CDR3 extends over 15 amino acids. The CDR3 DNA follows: TGCGCCAGCAGCTTGGTCGGGGTTACAGGGGAGACCCAGTACTTC. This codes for CASSLVGVTGETQYF.

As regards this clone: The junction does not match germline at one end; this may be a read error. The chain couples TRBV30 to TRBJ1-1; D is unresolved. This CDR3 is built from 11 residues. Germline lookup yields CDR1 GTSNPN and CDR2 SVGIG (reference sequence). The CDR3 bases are TGTGCCTGGACAGACAACAATGAAGCTTTCTTT. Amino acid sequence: CAWTDNNEAFF.

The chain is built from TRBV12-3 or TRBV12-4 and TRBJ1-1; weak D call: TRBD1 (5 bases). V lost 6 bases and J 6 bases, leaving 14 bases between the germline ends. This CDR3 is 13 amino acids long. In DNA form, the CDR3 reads TGTGCCAGCAGGCTAGCGGGGGGGGCTGAAGCTTTCTTT. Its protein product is CASRLAGGAEAFF.

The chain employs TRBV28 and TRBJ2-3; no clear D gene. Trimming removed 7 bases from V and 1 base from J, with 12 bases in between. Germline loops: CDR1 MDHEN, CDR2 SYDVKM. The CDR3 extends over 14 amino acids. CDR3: CASNTMWGTDTQYF. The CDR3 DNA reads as TGTGCCAGCAACACTATGTGGGGCACAGATACGCAGTATTTT.

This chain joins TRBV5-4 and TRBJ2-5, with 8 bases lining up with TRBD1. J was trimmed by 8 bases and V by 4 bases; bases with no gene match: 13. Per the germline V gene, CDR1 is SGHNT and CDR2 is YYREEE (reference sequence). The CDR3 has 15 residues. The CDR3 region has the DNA TGTGCCAGCAGCACGAGGACAGGGTGGGGGAGAACCCAGTACTTC. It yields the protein CASSTRTGWGRTQYF.

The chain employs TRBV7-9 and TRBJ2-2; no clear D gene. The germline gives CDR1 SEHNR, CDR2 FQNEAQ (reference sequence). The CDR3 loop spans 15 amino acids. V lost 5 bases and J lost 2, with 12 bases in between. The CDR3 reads CASSLLWHNTGELFF. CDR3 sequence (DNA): TGTGCCAGCAGCCTCCTCTGGCACAACACCGGGGAGCTGTTTTTT.